The clone carrying this T cell receptor (beta chain) showed up just a few times. Antigen: not known. Every donor was a Caucasian adult from Nashville, Tennessee. Genomic DNA (from each subset) was split evenly across several immunoSEQ plates. Ten immunoSEQ deep assay plates served to sequence unsorted PBMC DNA. Repertoires were generated with immunoSEQ multiplex PCR, while TCRdb's copy carries only in-frame clones and drops some. Among hundreds of thousands of clones listed, more than 70% were seen once. This specimen comes from a study of shared clonotypes between healthy human individuals. Study observations and caveats: Deeper or shallower sequencing was expected to change how clonotypes are shared among donors.

V gave up 4 bases and J gave up 3 bases; unmatched junction bases: 3. CDR3 length equals 13 residues. Per germline, CDR1 SGHNT and CDR2 YYREEE (reference sequence). Material for sequencing was PBMCs. This sequence was found in a woman aged 40 to 55 in good health. Some clones in this sample may be carry-over from other donors' samples. The chain has TRBV5-4 and TRBJ2-5, with TRBD1 identical over 7 bases. The CDR3: CASSITGEETQYF. CDR3 in DNA: TGTGCCAGCAGCATAACAGGGGAAGAGACCCAGTACTTC.